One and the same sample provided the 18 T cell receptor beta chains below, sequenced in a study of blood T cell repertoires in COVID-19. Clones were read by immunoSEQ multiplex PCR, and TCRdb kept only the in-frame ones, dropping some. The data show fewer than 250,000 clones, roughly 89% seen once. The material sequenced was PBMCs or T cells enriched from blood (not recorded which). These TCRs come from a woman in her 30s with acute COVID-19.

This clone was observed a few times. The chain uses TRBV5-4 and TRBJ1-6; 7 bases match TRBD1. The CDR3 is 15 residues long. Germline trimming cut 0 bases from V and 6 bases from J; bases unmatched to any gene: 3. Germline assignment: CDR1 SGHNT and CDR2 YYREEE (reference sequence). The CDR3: CASSLGHRGNSPLHF. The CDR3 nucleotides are TGTGCCAGCAGCTTGGGCCACAGGGGTAATTCACCCCTCCACTTT.

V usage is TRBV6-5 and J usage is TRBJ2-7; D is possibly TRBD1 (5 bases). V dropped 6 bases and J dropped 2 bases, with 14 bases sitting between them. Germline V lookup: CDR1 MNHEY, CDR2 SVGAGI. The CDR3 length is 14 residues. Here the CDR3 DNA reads TGTGCCAGCAGCCATCTCCAGGGCGCCTACGAGCAGTACTTC. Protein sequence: CASSHLQGAYEQYF.

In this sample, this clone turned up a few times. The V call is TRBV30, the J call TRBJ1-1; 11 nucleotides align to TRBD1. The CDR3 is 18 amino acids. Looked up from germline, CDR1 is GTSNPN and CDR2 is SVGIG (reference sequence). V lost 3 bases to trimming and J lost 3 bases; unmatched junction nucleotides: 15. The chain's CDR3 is CAWRWTGGPMFADTEAFF. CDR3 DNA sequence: TGTGCCTGGAGGTGGACAGGGGGCCCTATGTTTGCGGACACTGAAGCTTTCTTT.

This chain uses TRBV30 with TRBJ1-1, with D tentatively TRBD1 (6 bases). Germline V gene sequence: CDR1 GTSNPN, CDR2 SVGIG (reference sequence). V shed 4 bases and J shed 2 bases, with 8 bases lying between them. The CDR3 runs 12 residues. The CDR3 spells CAWTDRNTEAFF. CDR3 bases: TGTGCCTGGACGGACAGAAACACTGAAGCTTTCTTT.

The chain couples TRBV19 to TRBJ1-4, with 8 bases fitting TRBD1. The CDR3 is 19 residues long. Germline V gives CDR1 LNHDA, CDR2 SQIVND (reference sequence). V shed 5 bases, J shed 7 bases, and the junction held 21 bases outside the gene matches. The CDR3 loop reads CASSPTSTGAGGWGEKLFF. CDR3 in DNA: TGTGCCAGTAGTCCAACATCGACAGGGGCCGGAGGATGGGGTGAAAAACTGTTTTTT.

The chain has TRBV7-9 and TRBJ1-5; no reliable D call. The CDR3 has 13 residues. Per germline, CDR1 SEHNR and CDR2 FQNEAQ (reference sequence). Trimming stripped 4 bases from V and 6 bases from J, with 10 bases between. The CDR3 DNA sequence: TGTGCCAGCAGCTCGGCATCGGGTCAGCCCCAGCATTTT. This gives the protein CASSSASGQPQHF. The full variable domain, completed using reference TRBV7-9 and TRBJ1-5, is DTGVSQNPRHKITKRGQNVTFRCDPISEHNRLYWYRQTLGQGPEFLTYFQNEAQLEKSRLLSDRFSAERPKGSFSTLEIQRTEQGDSAMYLCASSSASGQPQHFGDGTRLSIL.

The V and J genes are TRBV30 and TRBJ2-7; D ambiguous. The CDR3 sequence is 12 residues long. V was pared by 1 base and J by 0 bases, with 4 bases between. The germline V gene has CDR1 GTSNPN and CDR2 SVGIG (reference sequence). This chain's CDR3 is CAWSARSYEQYF. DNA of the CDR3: TGTGCCTGGAGTGCCCGCTCCTACGAGCAGTACTTC. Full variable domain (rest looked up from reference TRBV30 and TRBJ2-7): SQTIHQWPATLVQPVGSPLSLECTVEGTSNPNLYWYRQAAGRGLQLLFYSVGIGQISSEVPQNLSASRPQDRQFILSSKKLLLSDSGFYLCAWSARSYEQYFGPGTRLTVT.

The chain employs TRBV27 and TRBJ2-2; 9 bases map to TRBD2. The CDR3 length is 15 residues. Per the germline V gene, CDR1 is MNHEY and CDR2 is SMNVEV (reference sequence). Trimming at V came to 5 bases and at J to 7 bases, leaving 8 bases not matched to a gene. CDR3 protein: CASSVSGGGYGELFF. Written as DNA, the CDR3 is TGTGCCAGCAGTGTTAGCGGGGGTGGCTACGGGGAGCTGTTTTTT.

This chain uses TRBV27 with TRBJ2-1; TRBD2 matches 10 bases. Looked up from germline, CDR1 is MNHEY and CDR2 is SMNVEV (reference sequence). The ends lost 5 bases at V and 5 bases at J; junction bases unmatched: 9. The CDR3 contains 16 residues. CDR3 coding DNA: TGTGCCAGCAGTAAACAACGGACTAGCGGTCACAATGAGCAGTTCTTC. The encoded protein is CASSKQRTSGHNEQFF.

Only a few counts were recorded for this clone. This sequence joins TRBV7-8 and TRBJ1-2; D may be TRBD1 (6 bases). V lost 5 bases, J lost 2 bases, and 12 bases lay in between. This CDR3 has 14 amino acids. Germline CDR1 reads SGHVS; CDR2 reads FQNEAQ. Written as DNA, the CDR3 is TGTGCCAGCAGCCGACGGGACACGAACTATGGCTACACCTTC. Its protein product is CASSRRDTNYGYTF.

CDR3 nucleotide sequence: TGTGCCAGCAGCTTAGACCAGGGTGAAGCTTTCTTT. Encoded protein: CASSLDQGEAFF. V usage is TRBV11-2 and J usage is TRBJ1-1; possibly TRBD1 for D (5 bases). From germline, CDR1 is SGHAT and CDR2 FQNNGV. The CDR3 consists of 12 residues. With 0 bases removed from V and 7 bases from J, the gap between germline ends came to 6 bases.

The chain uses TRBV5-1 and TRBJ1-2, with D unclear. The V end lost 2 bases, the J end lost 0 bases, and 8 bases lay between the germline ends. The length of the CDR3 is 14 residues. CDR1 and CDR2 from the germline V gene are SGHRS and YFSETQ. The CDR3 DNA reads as TGCGCCAGCAGCTTCGGCGGGCCTAACTATGGCTACACCTTC. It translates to CASSFGGPNYGYTF.

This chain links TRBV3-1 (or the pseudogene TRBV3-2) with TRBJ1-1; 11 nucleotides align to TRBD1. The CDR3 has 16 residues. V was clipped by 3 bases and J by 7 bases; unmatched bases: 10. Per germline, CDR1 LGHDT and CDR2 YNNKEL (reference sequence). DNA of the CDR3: TGTGCCAGCAGCCATCTAACGGGGACAGGGGGAGGTGAAGCTTTCTTT. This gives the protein CASSHLTGTGGGEAFF.

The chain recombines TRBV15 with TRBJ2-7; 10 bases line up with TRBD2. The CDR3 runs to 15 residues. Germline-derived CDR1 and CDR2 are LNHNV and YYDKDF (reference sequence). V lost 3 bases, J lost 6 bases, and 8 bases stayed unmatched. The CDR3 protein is CATSSSGLASSEQYF. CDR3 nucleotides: TGTGCCACCAGCAGTTCGGGACTAGCGTCGTCCGAGCAGTACTTC.

This chain's CDR3 is CASARDRRPYEQYF. The DNA for the CDR3 is TGTGCCAGCGCCCGGGACAGGCGCCCCTACGAGCAGTACTTC. J is TRBJ2-7 and V is TRBV7-2, with 8 bases lining up with TRBD1. In germline, CDR1 is SGHTA, CDR2 FQGNSA. The V gene end was trimmed by 8 bases and the J gene end by 2 bases; junction bases not matched to a gene: 8. The CDR3 contains 14 residues. Using reference TRBV7-2 and TRBJ2-7 for the parts outside the CDR3, the full variable domain is GAGVSQSPSNKVTEKGKDVELRCDPISGHTALYWYRQSLGQGLEFLIYFQGNSAPDKSGLPSDRFSAERTGGSVSTLTIQRTQQEDSAVYLCASARDRRPYEQYFGPGTRLTVT.

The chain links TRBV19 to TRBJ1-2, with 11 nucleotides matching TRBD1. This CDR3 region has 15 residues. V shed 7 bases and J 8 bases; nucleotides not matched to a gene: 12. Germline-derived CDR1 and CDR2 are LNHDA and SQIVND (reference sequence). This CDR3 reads CASTGADRGPWGYTF. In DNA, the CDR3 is TGTGCCAGTACCGGGGCGGACAGGGGGCCGTGGGGCTACACCTTC.

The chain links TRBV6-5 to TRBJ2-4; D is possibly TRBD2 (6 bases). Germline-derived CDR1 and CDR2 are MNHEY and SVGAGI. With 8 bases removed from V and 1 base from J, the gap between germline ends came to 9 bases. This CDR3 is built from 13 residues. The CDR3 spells CASRREAKNIQYF. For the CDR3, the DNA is TGTGCCAGCCGGAGGGAGGCCAAAAACATTCAGTACTTC.

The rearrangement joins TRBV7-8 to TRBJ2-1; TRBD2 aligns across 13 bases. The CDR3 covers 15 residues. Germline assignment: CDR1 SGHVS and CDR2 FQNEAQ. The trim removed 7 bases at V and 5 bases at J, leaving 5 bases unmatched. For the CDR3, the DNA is TGTGCCAGCACCGAAGGGACTAGCGGGAACAATGAGCAGTTCTTC. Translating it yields CASTEGTSGNNEQFF.